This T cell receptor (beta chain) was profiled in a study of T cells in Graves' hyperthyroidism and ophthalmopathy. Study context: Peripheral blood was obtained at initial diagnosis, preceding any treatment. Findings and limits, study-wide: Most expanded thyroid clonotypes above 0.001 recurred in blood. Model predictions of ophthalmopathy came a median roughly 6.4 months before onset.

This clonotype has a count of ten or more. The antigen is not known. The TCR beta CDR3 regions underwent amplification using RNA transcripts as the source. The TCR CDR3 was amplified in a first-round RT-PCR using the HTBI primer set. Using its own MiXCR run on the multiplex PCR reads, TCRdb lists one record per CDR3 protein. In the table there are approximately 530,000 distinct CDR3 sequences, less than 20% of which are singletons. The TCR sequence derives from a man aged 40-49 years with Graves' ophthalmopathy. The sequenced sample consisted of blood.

The CDR3 DNA follows: TGTGCCAGCAGCTTGACAGGGGCGAACACAGATACGCAGTATTTT. Translating gives CASSLTGANTDTQYF. The chain carries TRBV7-3 and TRBJ2-3; 8 nucleotides line up with TRBD1. The CDR3 is 15 residues long. Germline V gene sequence: CDR1 SGHTA, CDR2 FQGTGA. The ends lost 3 bases at V and 2 bases at J; junction bases unmatched: 4.